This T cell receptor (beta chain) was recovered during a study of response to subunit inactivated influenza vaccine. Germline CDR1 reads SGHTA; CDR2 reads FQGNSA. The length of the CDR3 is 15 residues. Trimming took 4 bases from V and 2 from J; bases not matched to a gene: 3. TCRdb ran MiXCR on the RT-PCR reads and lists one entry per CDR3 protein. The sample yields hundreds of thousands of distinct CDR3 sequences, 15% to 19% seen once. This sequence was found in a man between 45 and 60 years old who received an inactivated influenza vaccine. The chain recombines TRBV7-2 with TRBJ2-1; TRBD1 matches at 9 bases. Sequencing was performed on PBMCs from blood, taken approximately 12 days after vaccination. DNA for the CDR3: TGTGCCAGCAGCTACGGGACAGGGCCCTACAATGAGCAGTTCTTC. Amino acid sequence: CASSYGTGPYNEQFF.